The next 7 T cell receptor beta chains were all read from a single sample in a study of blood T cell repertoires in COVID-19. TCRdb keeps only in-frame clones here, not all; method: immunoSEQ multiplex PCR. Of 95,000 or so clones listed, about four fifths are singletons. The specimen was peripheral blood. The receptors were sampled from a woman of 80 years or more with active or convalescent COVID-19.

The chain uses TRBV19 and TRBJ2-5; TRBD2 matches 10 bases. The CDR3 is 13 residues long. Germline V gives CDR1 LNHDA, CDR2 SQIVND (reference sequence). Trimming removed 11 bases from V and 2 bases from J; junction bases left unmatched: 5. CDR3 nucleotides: TGTGCCTGCGGACTAGCGGAACAAGAGACCCAGTACTTC. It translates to CACGLAEQETQYF. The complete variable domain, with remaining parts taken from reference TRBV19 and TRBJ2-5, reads DGGITQSPKYLFRKEGQNVTLSCEQNLNHDAMYWYRQDPGQGLRLIYYSQIVNDFQKGDIAEGYSVSREKKESFPLTVTSAQKNPTAFYLCACGLAEQETQYFGPGTRLLVL.

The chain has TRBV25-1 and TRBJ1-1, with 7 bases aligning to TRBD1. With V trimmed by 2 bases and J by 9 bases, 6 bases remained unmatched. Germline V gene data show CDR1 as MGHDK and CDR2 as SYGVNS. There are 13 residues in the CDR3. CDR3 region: CASSERTGAKAFF. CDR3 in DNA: TGTGCCAGCAGTGAACGTACAGGGGCAAAAGCTTTCTTT.

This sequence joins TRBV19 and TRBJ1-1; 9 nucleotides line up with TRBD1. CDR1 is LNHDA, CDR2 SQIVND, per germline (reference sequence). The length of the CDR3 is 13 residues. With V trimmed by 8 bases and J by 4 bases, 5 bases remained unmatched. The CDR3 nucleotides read TGTGCCAGTGCCGTGGACAGGGGCACTGAAGCTTTCTTT. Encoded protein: CASAVDRGTEAFF. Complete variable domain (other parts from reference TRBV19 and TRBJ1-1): DGGITQSPKYLFRKEGQNVTLSCEQNLNHDAMYWYRQDPGQGLRLIYYSQIVNDFQKGDIAEGYSVSREKKESFPLTVTSAQKNPTAFYLCASAVDRGTEAFFGQGTRLTVV.

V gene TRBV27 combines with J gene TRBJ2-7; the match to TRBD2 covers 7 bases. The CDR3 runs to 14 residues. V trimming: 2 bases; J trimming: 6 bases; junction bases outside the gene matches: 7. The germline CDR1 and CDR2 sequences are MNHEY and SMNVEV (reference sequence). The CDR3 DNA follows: TGTGCCAGCAGTTTAAGCGGGAAGCGGGGCGAGCAGTACTTC. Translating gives CASSLSGKRGEQYF.

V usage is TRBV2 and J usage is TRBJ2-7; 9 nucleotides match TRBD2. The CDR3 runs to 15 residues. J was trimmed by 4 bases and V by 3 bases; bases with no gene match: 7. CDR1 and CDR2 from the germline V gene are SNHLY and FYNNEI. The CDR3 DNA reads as TGTGCCAGCAGTGAGGGTAGCGGGAGACGGTACGAGCAGTACTTC. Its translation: CASSEGSGRRYEQYF.

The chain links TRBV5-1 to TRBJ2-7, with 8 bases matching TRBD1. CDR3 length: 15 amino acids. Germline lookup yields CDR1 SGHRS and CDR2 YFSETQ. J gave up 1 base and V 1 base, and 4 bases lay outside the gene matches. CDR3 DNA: TGCGCCAGCAGCTTGACAGGGGGTGAATCCTACGAGCAGTACTTC. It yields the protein CASSLTGGESYEQYF.

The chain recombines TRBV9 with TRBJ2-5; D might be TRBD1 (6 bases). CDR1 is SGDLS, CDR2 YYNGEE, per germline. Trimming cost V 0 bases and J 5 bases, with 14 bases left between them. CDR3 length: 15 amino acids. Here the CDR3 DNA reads TGTGCCAGCAGCGTAGGACCAGGGGTCGGGGAGACCCAGTACTTC. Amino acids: CASSVGPGVGETQYF. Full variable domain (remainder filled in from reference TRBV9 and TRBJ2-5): DSGVTQTPKHLITATGQRVTLRCSPRSGDLSVYWYQQSLDQGLQFLIQYYNGEERAKGNILERFSAQQFPDLHSELNLSSLELGDSALYFCASSVGPGVGETQYFGPGTRLLVL.